The sequence of this T cell receptor beta chain was determined in a study of beta chain features in type 1 diabetes. General study points: PCR might pick shorter templates more often, in the same way for patients and controls.

The entirety of the isolated RNA underwent reverse transcription, so expressed TCRB transcripts were sequenced. TCRdb's table, derived via immunoSEQ multiplex PCR, lists solely in-frame clones and lacks some. Of hundreds of thousands of clones listed, roughly a sixth are singletons. This clone appeared a few times. Its antigen is currently unknown. Per germline, CDR1 MDHEN and CDR2 SYDVKM. This CDR3 is 17 amino acids long. The germline V and J ends were trimmed by 2 bases and 2 bases, with 19 bases remaining between them. The material sequenced was naive CD4+ T cells from blood. The J gene is TRBJ2-7, the V gene TRBV28; D call uncertain. The clonotype originates from a man aged 18-30 years in good health. The CDR3 spells CASSLPAFLGSTYEQYF. CDR3 bases: TGTGCCAGCAGTTTACCCGCCTTTTTGGGGTCGACCTACGAGCAGTACTTC.